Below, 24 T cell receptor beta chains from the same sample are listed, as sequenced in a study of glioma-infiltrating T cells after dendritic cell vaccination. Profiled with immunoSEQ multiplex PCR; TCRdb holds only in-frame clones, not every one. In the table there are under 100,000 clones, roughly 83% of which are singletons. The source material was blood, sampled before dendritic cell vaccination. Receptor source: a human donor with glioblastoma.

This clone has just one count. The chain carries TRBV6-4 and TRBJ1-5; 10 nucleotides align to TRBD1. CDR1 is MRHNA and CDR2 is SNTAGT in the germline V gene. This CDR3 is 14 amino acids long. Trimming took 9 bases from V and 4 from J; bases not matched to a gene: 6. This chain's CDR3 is CARWDRGENQPQHF. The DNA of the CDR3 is TGTGCCAGATGGGACAGGGGCGAAAATCAGCCCCAGCATTTT.

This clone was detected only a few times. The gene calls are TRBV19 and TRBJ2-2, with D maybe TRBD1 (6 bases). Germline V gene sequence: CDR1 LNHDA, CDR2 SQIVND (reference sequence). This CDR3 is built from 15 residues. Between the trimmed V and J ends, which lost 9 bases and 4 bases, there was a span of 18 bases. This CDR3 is CASRTGFRRTGELFF. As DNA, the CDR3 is TGTGCCAGCCGAACAGGGTTCAGGCGCACCGGGGAGCTGTTTTTT. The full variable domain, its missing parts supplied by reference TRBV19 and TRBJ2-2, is DGGITQSPKYLFRKEGQNVTLSCEQNLNHDAMYWYRQDPGQGLRLIYYSQIVNDFQKGDIAEGYSVSREKKESFPLTVTSAQKNPTAFYLCASRTGFRRTGELFFGEGSRLTVL.

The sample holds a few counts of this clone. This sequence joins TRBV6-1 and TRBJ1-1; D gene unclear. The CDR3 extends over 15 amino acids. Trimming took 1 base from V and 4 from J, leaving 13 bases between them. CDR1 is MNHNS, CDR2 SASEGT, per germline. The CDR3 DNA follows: TGTGCCAGCAGTGAAGGTTGGGAGGGAATCACTGAAGCTTTCTTT. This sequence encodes CASSEGWEGITEAFF.

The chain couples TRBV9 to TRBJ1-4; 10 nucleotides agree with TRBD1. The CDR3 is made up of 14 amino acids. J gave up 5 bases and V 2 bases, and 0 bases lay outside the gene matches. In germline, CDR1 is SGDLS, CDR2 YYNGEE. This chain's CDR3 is CASSVGQGNEKLFF. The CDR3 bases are TGTGCCAGCAGCGTGGGACAGGGGAATGAAAAACTGTTTTTT.

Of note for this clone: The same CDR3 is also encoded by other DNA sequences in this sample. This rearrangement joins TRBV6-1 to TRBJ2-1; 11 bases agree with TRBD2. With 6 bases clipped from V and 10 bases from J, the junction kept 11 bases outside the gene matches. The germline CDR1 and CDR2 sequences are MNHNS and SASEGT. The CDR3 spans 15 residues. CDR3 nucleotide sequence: TGTGCCAGCAGGTTTAGCGGGAGGGCCGGGGGCGAGCAGTTCTTC. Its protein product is CASRFSGRAGGEQFF.

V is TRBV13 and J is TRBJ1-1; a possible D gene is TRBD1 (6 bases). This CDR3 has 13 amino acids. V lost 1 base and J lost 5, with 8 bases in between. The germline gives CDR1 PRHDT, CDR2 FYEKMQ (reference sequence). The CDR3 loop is CASSLERGTEAFF. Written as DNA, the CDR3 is TGTGCCAGCAGCTTAGAGAGGGGGACTGAAGCTTTCTTT.

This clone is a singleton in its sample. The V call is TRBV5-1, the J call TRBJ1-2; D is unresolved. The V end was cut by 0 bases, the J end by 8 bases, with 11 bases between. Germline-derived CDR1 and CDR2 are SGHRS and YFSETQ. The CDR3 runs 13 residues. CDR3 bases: TGCGCCAGCAGCTTGGCCGTGAGGTGGGGCTACACCTTC. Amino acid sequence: CASSLAVRWGYTF.

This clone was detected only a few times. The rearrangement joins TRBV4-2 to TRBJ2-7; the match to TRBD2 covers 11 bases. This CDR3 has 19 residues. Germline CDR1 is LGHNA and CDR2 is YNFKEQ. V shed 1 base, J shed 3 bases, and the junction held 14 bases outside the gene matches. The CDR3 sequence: CASSQATGTSGIVYYEQYF. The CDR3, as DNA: TGTGCCAGCAGCCAAGCTACCGGGACTAGCGGTATCGTCTACTACGAGCAGTACTTC.

The CDR3 spells CASSFFFRTGGSYNSPLHF. The CDR3 nucleotides read TGTGCCAGCAGCTTTTTTTTCCGGACAGGGGGGTCCTATAATTCACCCCTCCACTTT. The V gene is TRBV7-2, the J gene TRBJ1-6, with 10 positions matching TRBD1. The CDR3 contains 19 residues. V lost 3 bases, J lost 1 base, and 9 bases stayed unmatched. The germline gives CDR1 SGHTA, CDR2 FQGNSA.

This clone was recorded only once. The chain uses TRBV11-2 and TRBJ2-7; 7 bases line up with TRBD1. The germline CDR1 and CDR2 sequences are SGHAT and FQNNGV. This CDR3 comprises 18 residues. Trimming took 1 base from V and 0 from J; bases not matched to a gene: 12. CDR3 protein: CASSLVVERDSFSYEQYF. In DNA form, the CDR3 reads TGTGCCAGCAGCTTAGTTGTGGAACGGGACAGTTTCTCCTACGAGCAGTACTTC.

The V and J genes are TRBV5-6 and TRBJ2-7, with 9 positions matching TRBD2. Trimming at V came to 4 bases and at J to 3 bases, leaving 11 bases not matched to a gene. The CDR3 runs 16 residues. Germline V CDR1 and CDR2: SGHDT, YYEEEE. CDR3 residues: CASSAFGGGVNYEQYF. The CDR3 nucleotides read TGTGCCAGCAGCGCTTTTGGCGGGGGGGTTAACTACGAGCAGTACTTC.

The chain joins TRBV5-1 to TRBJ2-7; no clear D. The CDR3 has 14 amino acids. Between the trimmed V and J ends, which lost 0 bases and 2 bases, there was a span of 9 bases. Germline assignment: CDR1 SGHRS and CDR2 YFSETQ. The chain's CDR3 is CASSLDGVPYEQYF. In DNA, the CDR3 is TGCGCCAGCAGCTTGGACGGAGTTCCCTACGAGCAGTACTTC.

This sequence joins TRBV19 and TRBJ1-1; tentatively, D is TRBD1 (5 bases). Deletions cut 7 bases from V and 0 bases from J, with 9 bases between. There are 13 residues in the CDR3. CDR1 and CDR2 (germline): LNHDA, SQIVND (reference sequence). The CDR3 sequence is CASKWGVNTEAFF. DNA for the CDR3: TGTGCCAGTAAGTGGGGCGTGAACACTGAAGCTTTCTTT.

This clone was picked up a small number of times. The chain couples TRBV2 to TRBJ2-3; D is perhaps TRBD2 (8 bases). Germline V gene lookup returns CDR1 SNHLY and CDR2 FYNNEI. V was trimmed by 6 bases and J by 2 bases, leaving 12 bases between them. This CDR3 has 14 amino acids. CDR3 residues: CASSREGATDTQYF. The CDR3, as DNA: TGTGCCAGCAGCCGGGAGGGGGCCACAGATACGCAGTATTTT.

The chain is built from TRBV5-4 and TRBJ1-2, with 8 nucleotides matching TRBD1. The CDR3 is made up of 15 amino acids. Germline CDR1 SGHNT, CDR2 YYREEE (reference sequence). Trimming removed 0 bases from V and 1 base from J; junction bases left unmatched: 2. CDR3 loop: CASSLETGGNYGYTF. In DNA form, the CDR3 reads TGTGCCAGCAGCTTGGAAACAGGGGGTAACTATGGCTACACCTTC.

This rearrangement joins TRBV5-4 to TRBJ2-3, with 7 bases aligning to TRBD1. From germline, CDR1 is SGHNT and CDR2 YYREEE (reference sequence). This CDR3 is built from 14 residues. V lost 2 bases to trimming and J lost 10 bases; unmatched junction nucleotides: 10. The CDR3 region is CASSLGQVGVAQYF. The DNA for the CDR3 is TGTGCCAGCAGCTTAGGACAGGTTGGGGTTGCGCAGTATTTT.

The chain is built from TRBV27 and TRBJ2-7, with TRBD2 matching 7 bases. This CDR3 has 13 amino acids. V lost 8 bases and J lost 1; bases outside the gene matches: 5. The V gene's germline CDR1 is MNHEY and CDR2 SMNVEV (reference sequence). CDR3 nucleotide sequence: TGTGCCAGCCGACGGGGGGTTTCCTACGAGCAGTACTTC. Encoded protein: CASRRGVSYEQYF.

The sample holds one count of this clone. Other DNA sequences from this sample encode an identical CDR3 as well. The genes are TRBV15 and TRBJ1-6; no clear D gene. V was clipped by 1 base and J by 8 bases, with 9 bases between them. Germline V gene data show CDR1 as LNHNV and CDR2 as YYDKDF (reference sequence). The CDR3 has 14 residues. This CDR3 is CATSRGKDYSPLHF. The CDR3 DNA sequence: TGTGCCACCAGCAGAGGCAAGGACTATTCACCCCTCCACTTT. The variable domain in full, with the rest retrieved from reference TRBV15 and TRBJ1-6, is DAMVIQNPRYQVTQFGKPVTLSCSQTLNHNVMYWYQQKSSQAPKLLFHYYDKDFNNEADTPDNFQSRRPNTSFCFLDIRSPGLGDTAMYLCATSRGKDYSPLHFGNGTRLTVT.

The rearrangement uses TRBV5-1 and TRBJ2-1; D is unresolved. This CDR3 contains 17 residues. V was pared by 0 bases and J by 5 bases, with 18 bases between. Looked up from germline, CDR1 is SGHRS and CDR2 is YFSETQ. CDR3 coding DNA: TGCGCCAGCAGCTTGGCCCCAGTGGCGGCAGCAAACAATGAGCAGTTCTTC. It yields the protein CASSLAPVAAANNEQFF.

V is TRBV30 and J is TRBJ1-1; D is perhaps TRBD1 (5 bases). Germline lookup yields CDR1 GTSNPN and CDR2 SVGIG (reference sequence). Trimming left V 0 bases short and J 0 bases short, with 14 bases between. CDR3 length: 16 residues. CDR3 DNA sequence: TGTGCCTGGAGTGTAGGGGCAGGGCTAATGAACACTGAAGCTTTCTTT. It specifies CAWSVGAGLMNTEAFF.

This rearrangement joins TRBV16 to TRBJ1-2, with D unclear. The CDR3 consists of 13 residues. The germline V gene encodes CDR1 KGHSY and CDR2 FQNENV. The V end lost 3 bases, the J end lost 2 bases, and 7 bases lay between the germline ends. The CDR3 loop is CASSHFLNYGYTF. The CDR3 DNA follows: TGTGCCAGCAGCCATTTTCTAAACTATGGCTACACCTTC. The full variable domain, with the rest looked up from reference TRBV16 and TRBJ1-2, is GEEVAQTPKHLVRGEGQKAKLYCAPIKGHSYVFWYQQVLKNEFKFLISFQNENVFDETGMPKERFSAKCLPNSPCSLEIQATKLEDSAVYFCASSHFLNYGYTFGSGTRLTVV.

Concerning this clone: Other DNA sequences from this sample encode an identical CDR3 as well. The CDR3 protein is CASSQTGFGRGAFF. The DNA for the CDR3 is TGTGCCAGCAGTCAGACAGGGTTCGGGAGGGGAGCTTTCTTT. The rearrangement uses TRBV6-5 and TRBJ1-1; 7 positions agree with TRBD1. The CDR3 is 14 residues long. V shed 5 bases, J shed 10 bases, and the junction held 13 bases outside the gene matches. Germline loops: CDR1 MNHEY, CDR2 SVGAGI.

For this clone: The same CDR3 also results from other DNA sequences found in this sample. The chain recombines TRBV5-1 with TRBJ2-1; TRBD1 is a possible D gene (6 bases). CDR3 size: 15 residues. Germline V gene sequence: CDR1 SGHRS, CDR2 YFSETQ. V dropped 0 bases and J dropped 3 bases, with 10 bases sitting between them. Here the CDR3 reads CASSLAGELYNEQFF. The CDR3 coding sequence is TGCGCCAGCAGCTTGGCAGGGGAACTCTACAATGAGCAGTTCTTC.

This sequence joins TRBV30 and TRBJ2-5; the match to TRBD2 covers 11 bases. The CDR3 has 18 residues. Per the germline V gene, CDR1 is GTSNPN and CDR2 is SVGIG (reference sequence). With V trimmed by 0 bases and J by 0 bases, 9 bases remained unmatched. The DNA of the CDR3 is TGTGCCTGGAGTGTAACGGGGGGACTAGCGGTGTACCAAGAGACCCAGTACTTC. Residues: CAWSVTGGLAVYQETQYF.